The clone carrying this TCR beta chain has ten or more counts. Its cognate antigen is unknown. The repertoire was sequenced with immunoSEQ multiplex PCR; TCRdb's copy has only in-frame clones and lacks some. This table has a few hundred thousand clones, around 72% appearing once. This record belongs to a study of shared clonotypes between healthy human individuals. On the study more broadly: Per-donor plates numbered three CD4 naive, three CD4 memory, two CD8 naive and one CD8 memory. Points from the study as a whole: A handful of donors shared approximately 5% of their naive CD4 clonotypes.

The V and J ends lost 4 bases and 2 bases respectively, with 18 bases between them. CDR3 size: 15 residues. CDR1 is SQVTM and CDR2 is ANQGSEA in the germline V gene. Sequenced: memory CD4+ T cells sorted from blood. Subset here: CD45RA-negative fraction. The source is a man aged 25 to 40 in good health. The chain carries TRBV29-1 and TRBJ2-7, with D possibly being TRBD2 (5 bases). As DNA, the CDR3 is TGCAGCGTTGTTGATCTAGCTGGACCTACCTACGAGCAGTACTTC. This encodes CSVVDLAGPTYEQYF.